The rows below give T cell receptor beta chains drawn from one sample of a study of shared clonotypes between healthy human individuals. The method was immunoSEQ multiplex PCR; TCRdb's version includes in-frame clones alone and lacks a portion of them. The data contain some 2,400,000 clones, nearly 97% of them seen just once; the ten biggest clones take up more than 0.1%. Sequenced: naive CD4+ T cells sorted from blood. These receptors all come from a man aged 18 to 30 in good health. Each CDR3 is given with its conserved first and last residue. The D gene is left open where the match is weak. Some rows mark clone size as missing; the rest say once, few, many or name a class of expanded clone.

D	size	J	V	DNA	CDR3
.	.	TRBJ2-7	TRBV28	TGTGCCAGCAGTTTATCGGCGGGGAGGTACGAGCAGTACTTC	CASSLSAGRYEQYF
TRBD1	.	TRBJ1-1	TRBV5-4	TGTGCCAGCAGCCCGGACAGGGGGCCGATCACTGAAGCTTTCTTT	CASSPDRGPITEAFF
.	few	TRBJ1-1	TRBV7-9	TGTGCCAGCAGCTTAGCCGCTGAAGCTTTCTTT	CASSLAAEAFF
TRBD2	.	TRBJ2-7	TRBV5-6	TGTGCCAGCAGCTTGGAAAGCGGGGGAGCCAACTCCTACGAGCAGTACTTC	CASSLESGGANSYEQYF
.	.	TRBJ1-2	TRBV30	TGTGCCTGGAGTACAACTAACTATGGCTACACCTTC	CAWSTTNYGYTF
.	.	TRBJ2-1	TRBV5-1	TGCGCCAGCAGCTTGGAAGGGTCCCATGAGCAGTTCTTC	CASSLEGSHEQFF
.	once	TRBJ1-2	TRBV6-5	TGTGCCAGCAGTTACCAGGGGCGGTATGGCTACACCTTC	CASSYQGRYGYTF
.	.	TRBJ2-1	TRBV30	TGTGCCTGGACCATATCGGGACTGGGGACCAATGAGCAGTTCTTC	CAWTISGLGTNEQFF
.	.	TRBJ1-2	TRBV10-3	TGTGCCATCAGTGAGTCGAGTCAGGTTTATGGCTACACCTTC	CAISESSQVYGYTF
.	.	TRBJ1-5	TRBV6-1	TGTGCCAGCAGTGAGAGGATAGTTCAGCCCCAGCATTTT	CASSERIVQPQHF
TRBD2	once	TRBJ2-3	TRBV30	TGTGCCTGGAGCCTACAATGGGGGGGTGATACGCAGTATTTT	CAWSLQWGGDTQYF
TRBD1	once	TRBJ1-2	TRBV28	TGTGCCAGCAGTCCGACAGGGCTCGCCTATGGCTACACCTTC	CASSPTGLAYGYTF
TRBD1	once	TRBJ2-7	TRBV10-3	TGTGCCATCAGCAGACTGACAGGGGGCTGGGAGCAGTACTTC	CAISRLTGGWEQYF
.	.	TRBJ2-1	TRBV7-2	TGTGCCAGCAGCCCCAGCAGGGTCAATGAGCAGTTCTTC	CASSPSRVNEQFF
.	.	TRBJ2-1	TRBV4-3	TGCGCCAGCAGCCGCTCCGGGGCCTCCCGGGGTAATGAGCAGTTCTTC	CASSRSGASRGNEQFF
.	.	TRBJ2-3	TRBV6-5	TGTGCCAGCAGTTACGCGAGATCTAGCACAGATACGCAGTATTTT	CASSYARSSTDTQYF
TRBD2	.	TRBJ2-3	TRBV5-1	TGCGCCAGCAGCTTGGGCTCTAGCGGGAGGGGCACAGATACGCAGTATTTT	CASSLGSSGRGTDTQYF
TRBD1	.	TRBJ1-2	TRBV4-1	TGCGCCAGCAGCGCCTCCCCGGGACAGGGGGCCGGGGGCTACACCTTC	CASSASPGQGAGGYTF
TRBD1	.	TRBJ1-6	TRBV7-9	TGTGCCAGCAGCCAGAGGGGGACAGGGGTTTCACCCCTCCACTTT	CASSQRGTGVSPLHF
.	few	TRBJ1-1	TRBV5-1	TGCGCCAGCAGCTCGACAGGAGACGGCACTGAAGCTTTCTTT	CASSSTGDGTEAFF
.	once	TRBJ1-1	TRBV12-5	TGTGCTAGTGGGCTGGGACAGAACACTGAAGCTTTCTTT	CASGLGQNTEAFF
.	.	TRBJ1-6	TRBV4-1	TGCGCCAGCAGCCAAGATCTCGGCGGGTTCTCCTATAATTCACCCCTCCACTTT	CASSQDLGGFSYNSPLHF
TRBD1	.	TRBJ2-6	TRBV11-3	TGTGCCAGCAGCTCCGGGACAGGGGCTGGGGCCAACGTCCTGACTTTC	CASSSGTGAGANVLTF
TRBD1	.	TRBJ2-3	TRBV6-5	TGTGCCAGCAGTTCCGACAGGGGGAGAGGCACAGATACGCAGTATTTT	CASSSDRGRGTDTQYF
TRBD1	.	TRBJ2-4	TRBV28	TGTGCCAGCAGTTTCGTCCGGGCAGGGGGTAAAAACATTCAGTACTTC	CASSFVRAGGKNIQYF
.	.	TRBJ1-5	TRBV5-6	TGTGCCAGCAGCTTGGCGAGCAATCAGCCCCAGCATTTT	CASSLASNQPQHF
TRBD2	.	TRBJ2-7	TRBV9	TGTGCCAGCAGCAGAACCGGGACTAGTATCTACGAGCAGTACTTC	CASSRTGTSIYEQYF
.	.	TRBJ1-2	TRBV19	TGTGCCAGTAGTATATCCGGACAGTCTTATGGCTACACCTTC	CASSISGQSYGYTF
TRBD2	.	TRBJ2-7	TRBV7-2	TGTGCCAGCAGCTTACGCGGGAGATACCACGAGCAGTACTTC	CASSLRGRYHEQYF
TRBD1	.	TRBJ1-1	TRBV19	TGTGCCAGTAGTCTAGGGGGCCTGAACACTGAAGCTTTCTTT	CASSLGGLNTEAFF
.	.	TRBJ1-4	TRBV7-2	TGTGCCAGCAGCTTAGAAGGTACTGAAAAACTGTTTTTT	CASSLEGTEKLFF
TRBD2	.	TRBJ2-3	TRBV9	TGTGCCAGCAGCGGGCGGGGGGGCACAGATACGCAGTATTTT	CASSGRGGTDTQYF
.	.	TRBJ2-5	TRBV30	TGTGCCTGGAGCCTAGGGGAGACCCAGTACTTC	CAWSLGETQYF
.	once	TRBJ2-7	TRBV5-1	TGCGCCAGCAGCTACGGAACCCCAGCCCCGACGGTCGAGCAGTACTTC	CASSYGTPAPTVEQYF
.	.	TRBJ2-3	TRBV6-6	TGTGCCAGCAGTTACTCGTCTAATGCAGATACGCAGTATTTT	CASSYSSNADTQYF
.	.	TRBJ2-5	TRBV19	TGTGCCACCCAACTGGCGGTCTACCAAGAGACCCAGTACTTC	CATQLAVYQETQYF
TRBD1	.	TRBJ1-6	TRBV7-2	TGTGCCAGCAGCATTGGACAGGTTGGCAATTCACCCCTCCACTTT	CASSIGQVGNSPLHF
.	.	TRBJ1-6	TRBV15	TGTGCCACCAGCGACCGGTCGGGTAATTCACCCCTCCACTTT	CATSDRSGNSPLHF
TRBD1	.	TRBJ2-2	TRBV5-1	TGCGCCAGCAGCTTGAACAGGGGGACCGGGGAGCTGTTTTTT	CASSLNRGTGELFF
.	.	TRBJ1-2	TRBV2	TGTGCCAGCAGTGGGGCGAGGCTATTTAACTATGGCTACACCTTC	CASSGARLFNYGYTF
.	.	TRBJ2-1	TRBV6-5	TGTGCCAGCAGTCGGAGGGGGCCCTTATCCGATGAGCAGTTCTTC	CASSRRGPLSDEQFF
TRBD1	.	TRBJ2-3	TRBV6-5	TGTGCCAGCAGCCGTGGACAGGGCACAGATACGCAGTATTTT	CASSRGQGTDTQYF
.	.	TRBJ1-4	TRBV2	TGTGCCAGCAGGGGGCAGGGCGAAAAACTGTTTTTT	CASRGQGEKLFF
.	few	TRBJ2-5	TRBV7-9	TGTGCCAGCAGCTTAGCGGGGGGGCCGGAGACCCAGTACTTC	CASSLAGGPETQYF
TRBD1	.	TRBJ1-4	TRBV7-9	TGTGCCAGCAGCCCCATAGGGTCAGGGACAGTTGAAAAACTGTTTTTT	CASSPIGSGTVEKLFF
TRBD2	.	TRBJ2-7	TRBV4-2	TGTGCCAGCAGCCAAGACCCACTAGCGGGGGGGCCCTACGAGCAGCACTTC	CASSQDPLAGGPYEQHF
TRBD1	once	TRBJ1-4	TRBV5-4	TGTGCCAGCAGCTTGGGTGGGACAGGGGGAGAAAAACTGTTTTTT	CASSLGGTGGEKLFF
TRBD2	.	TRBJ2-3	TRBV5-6	TGTGCCAGCAGCCTCGGGACTAGCGTGAGAGATACGCAGTATTTT	CASSLGTSVRDTQYF
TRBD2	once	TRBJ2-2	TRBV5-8	TGTGCCAGCAGCTCGGGACTAGCGGGAGGGCCCCACGGGGAGCTGTTTTTT	CASSSGLAGGPHGELFF
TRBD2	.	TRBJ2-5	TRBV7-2	TGTGCCAGCAGCTTAAGGTTAGCGGGGTTCCAAGAGACCCAGTACTTC	CASSLRLAGFQETQYF